A selection of T cell receptor beta chains follows, all from one sample in a study of shared clonotypes between healthy human individuals. Produced via immunoSEQ multiplex PCR; TCRdb's table is partial and in-frame only. The data hold about 1 million clones, with around four fifths observed a single time. Sequencing was performed on memory CD4+ T cells sorted from blood. These receptor sequences come from a man between 18 and 35 years old in good health. Both conserved end residues are trimmed from each CDR3.

TRBV6-1	TRBJ1-2	ASGRDRVSYGYT
TRBV18	TRBJ2-6	ASSNQGASSGANVLT
TRBV29-1	TRBJ2-7	SVVRPQTYEQY
TRBV7-8	TRBJ1-5	ASSPRSGWENQPQH
TRBV20-1	-	SATGTYEQY
TRBV7-9	TRBJ2-3	ASSLAGVTDTQY
TRBV7-8	TRBJ1-2	ASSRGPYGYT
TRBV2	TRBJ2-7	ASSIISSEQY
TRBV11-2	TRBJ2-1	ASSFSGQYNEQF
TRBV6-6	TRBJ2-2	ASSYHATGELF
TRBV6-6	TRBJ2-2	ASSYSPFTGELF
TRBV27	TRBJ1-4	ASSPQGRLTNEKLF
TRBV7-2	TRBJ2-5	ASSPDRGFQETQY
TRBV11-2	TRBJ2-5	ASSVRLAGQETQY